This TCR beta chain appears in the sequencing data of a study of response to subunit inactivated influenza vaccine. Study-level points and caveats: The authors put forward the suggestion that each seasonal influenza vaccination may bring in only a limited number of new T cells.

The CDR3 covers 14 residues. Germline loops: CDR1 DFQATT, CDR2 SNEGSKA (reference sequence). V was clipped by 6 bases and J by 7 bases; unmatched bases: 10. About this clonotype itself: Antigen specificity is unknown.

TCRdb re-called the RT-PCR reads through MiXCR, storing one row per CDR3 protein. Of 450,000 to 700,000 distinct CDR3 sequences listed, approximately 15% are singletons. This sequence was found in a man aged 45-65 years who received an inactivated influenza vaccine. This specimen was PBMCs from blood, taken approximately 12 days after vaccination. The chain couples TRBV20-1 to TRBJ2-7; 12 bases match TRBD2. CDR3 region: CSAILAGGPGEQYF. DNA for the CDR3: TGCAGTGCAATCCTAGCGGGAGGGCCGGGTGAGCAGTACTTC.